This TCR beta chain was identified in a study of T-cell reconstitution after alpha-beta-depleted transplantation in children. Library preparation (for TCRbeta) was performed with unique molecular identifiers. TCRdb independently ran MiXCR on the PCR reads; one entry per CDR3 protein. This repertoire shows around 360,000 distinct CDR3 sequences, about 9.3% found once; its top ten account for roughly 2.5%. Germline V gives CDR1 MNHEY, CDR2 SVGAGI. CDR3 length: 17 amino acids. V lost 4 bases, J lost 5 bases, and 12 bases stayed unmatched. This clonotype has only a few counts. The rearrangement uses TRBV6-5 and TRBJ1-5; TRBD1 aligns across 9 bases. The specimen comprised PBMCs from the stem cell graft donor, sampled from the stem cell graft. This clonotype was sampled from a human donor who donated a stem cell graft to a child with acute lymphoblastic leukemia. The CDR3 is CASSSPPGQGFDQPQHF. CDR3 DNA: TGTGCCAGCAGTTCCCCGCCGGGACAGGGTTTTGATCAGCCCCAGCATTTT.